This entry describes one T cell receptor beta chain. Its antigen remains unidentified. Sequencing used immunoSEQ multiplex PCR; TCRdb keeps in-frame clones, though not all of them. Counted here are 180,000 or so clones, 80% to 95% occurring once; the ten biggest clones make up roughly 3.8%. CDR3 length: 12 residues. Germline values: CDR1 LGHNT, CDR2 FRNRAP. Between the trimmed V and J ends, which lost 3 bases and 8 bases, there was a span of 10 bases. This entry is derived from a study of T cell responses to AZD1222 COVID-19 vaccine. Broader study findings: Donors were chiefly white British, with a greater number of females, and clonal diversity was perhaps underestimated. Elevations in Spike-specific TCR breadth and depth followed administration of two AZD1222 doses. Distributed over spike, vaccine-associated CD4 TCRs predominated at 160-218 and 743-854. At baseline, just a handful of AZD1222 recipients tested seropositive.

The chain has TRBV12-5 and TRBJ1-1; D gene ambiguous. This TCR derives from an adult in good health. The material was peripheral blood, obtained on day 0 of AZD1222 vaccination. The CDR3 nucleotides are TGTGCTAGTGGTTTACCCCTCGGCGAAGCTTTCTTT. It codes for CASGLPLGEAFF.